This is a list of T cell receptor beta chains from one sample in a study of post-analysis software for immune sequencing data. TCRdb reprocessed the PCR reads via MiXCR and lists one record per CDR3 protein. Seen here are roughly 570,000 distinct CDR3 sequences, around a third observed once, and the top ten hold about 5.6%. The sequenced sample consisted of blood. These receptors were collected from a girl under 18 with multiple sclerosis. The CDR3 runs from the conserved cysteine through the conserved F or W.

V gene: TRBV12-3/TRBV12-4
J gene: TRBJ2-5
CDR3 protein: CASSLVWGETQYF

V gene: TRBV6-5
J gene: TRBJ2-1
CDR3 protein: CASSYGSALGNEQFF

V gene: TRBV3-1
J gene: TRBJ2-5
CDR3 protein: CASSRQGEETQYF

V gene: TRBV25-1
J gene: TRBJ1-6
CDR3 protein: CASSGTGLNSPLHF

V gene: TRBV5-1
J gene: TRBJ1-2
CDR3 protein: CASSPAHRAGYGYTF

V gene: TRBV4-2
J gene: TRBJ1-2
CDR3 protein: CASSQSGQGTGGYTF

V gene: TRBV18
J gene: TRBJ1-1
CDR3 protein: CASSPLGGNTEAFF

V gene: TRBV7-3
J gene: TRBJ2-3
CDR3 protein: CASSLERVFTGDTQYF

V gene: TRBV28
J gene: TRBJ2-5
CDR3 protein: CASSPPPTRQGPGRETQYF

V gene: TRBV28
J gene: TRBJ2-4
CDR3 protein: CASSEGGGKNIQYF

V gene: TRBV7-8
J gene: TRBJ2-7
CDR3 protein: CASSLYGKQPDYEQYF

V gene: TRBV7-9
J gene: TRBJ2-1
CDR3 protein: CASSPSGGNNEQFF

V gene: TRBV4-1
J gene: TRBJ1-2
CDR3 protein: CASSQVGQGNYGYTF

V gene: TRBV20-1
J gene: TRBJ2-5
CDR3 protein: CSACLGGGVPQETQYF

V gene: TRBV18
J gene: TRBJ1-6
CDR3 protein: CASSPRDSNNSPLHF

V gene: TRBV29-1
J gene: TRBJ1-5
CDR3 protein: CSVRDNHQPQHF

V gene: TRBV20-1
J gene: TRBJ1-5
CDR3 protein: CSARRDSRNQPQHF

V gene: TRBV5-1
J gene: NA
CDR3 protein: CAISGNSGVNYEQYF

V gene: TRBV2
J gene: TRBJ1-2
CDR3 protein: CASSRGSDRDGYTF

V gene: TRBV18
J gene: TRBJ1-5
CDR3 protein: CASSPLGKLSNQPQHF

V gene: TRBV7-3
J gene: TRBJ2-1
CDR3 protein: CTSSQGAHNEQFF

V gene: TRBV9
J gene: TRBJ1-5
CDR3 protein: CASSVVPEQPQHF

V gene: TRBV6-4
J gene: TRBJ1-2
CDR3 protein: CASSDLRTGSNYAGYTF

V gene: TRBV5-1
J gene: TRBJ1-2
CDR3 protein: CASSLGQGQGGYTF

V gene: TRBV5-1
J gene: TRBJ2-4
CDR3 protein: CASSLTGTGVLLRNIQYF

V gene: TRBV18
J gene: TRBJ2-3
CDR3 protein: CASSPGSGDTQYF

V gene: TRBV11-2
J gene: TRBJ2-1
CDR3 protein: CASSTGAVSSYNKQFF

V gene: TRBV6-5
J gene: TRBJ1-1
CDR3 protein: CASSYSYGRVNTEAFF

V gene: TRBV20-1
J gene: TRBJ2-1
CDR3 protein: CSARLVVAGAYNEQFF

V gene: TRBV7-2
J gene: TRBJ2-1
CDR3 protein: CASTLLAGGNEQFF

V gene: TRBV5-1
J gene: TRBJ2-1
CDR3 protein: CASSPVRGGVYNEQFF

V gene: TRBV10-3
J gene: TRBJ2-5
CDR3 protein: CATQRGETQYF

V gene: TRBV4-1
J gene: TRBJ1-2
CDR3 protein: CASSQGILGPNYGYTF

V gene: TRBV6-1
J gene: TRBJ1-5
CDR3 protein: CASAPGQPQHF

V gene: TRBV5-1
J gene: TRBJ2-1
CDR3 protein: CASRVGEGISSNEQFF

V gene: TRBV5-1
J gene: TRBJ2-7
CDR3 protein: CASSLAIESYEQYF

V gene: TRBV29-1
J gene: TRBJ2-6
CDR3 protein: CSVLPGGANVLTF

V gene: TRBV9
J gene: TRBJ2-3
CDR3 protein: CASSVATGLDRLPRDTQYF

V gene: TRBV20-1
J gene: TRBJ2-5
CDR3 protein: CSALGPPGTEDQETQYF

V gene: TRBV6-1
J gene: TRBJ2-4
CDR3 protein: CASSEGRGFGDIQYF

V gene: TRBV5-1
J gene: TRBJ1-2
CDR3 protein: CASSVPGQGTSYGYTF